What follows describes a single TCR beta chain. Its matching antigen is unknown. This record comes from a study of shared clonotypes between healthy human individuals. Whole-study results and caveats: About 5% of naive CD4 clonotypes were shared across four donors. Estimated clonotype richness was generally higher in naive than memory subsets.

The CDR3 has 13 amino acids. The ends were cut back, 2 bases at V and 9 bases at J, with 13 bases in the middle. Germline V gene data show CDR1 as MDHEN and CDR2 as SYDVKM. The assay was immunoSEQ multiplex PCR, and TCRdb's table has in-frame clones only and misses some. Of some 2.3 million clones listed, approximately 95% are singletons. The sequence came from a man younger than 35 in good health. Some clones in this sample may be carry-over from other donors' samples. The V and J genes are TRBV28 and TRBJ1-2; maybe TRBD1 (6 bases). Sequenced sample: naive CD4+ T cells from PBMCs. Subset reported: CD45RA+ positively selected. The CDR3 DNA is TGTGCCAGCAGTTTACGGGCAGGGGATAGCTACACCTTC. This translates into CASSLRAGDSYTF.